The subject of this entry is one T cell receptor (beta chain). Its antigen remains unidentified. This sample is part of a study of human T cells and chemical hapten exposure. Overall study context: The study sensitized with 2% DPC on a roughly 2 cm by roughly 2 cm patch of upper inner arm skin. Per-sample TCR yield variability stemmed mainly from small pooled library volume differences. Whole-study findings and limits: TCRs exceeding 1 in 1000 frequency stayed unchanged with DPC sensitization.

TCRdb reprocessed the RACE reads via MiXCR and lists one record per CDR3 protein. The sample includes roughly 94,000 distinct CDR3 sequences, 9.3% of them seen just once. Germline V gene sequence: CDR1 DFQATT, CDR2 SNEGSKA (reference sequence). This CDR3 comprises 12 residues. Trimming cost V 3 bases and J 8 bases, with 8 bases left between them. Time point noted: patch test 2, 6 weeks after DPC sensitization. Specified treatment: therapeutic diphenylcyclopropenone sensitization with weekly scalp DPC. The donor pool consisted of alopecia patients aged 18 to 70 years, considered suitable for DPC. Here the sequenced sample was whole blood, taken in connection with sensitization to the hapten diphenylcyclopropenone (DPC). The sequence was collected from a woman aged 40 to 50 with alopecia areata. Some clones in this sample may be carry-over from other donors' samples. V is TRBV20-1 and J is TRBJ1-6; D gene uncertain. The CDR3 here is CSASISDSPLHF. The CDR3 DNA reads TGCAGTGCTAGTATCAGTGATTCACCCCTCCACTTT.